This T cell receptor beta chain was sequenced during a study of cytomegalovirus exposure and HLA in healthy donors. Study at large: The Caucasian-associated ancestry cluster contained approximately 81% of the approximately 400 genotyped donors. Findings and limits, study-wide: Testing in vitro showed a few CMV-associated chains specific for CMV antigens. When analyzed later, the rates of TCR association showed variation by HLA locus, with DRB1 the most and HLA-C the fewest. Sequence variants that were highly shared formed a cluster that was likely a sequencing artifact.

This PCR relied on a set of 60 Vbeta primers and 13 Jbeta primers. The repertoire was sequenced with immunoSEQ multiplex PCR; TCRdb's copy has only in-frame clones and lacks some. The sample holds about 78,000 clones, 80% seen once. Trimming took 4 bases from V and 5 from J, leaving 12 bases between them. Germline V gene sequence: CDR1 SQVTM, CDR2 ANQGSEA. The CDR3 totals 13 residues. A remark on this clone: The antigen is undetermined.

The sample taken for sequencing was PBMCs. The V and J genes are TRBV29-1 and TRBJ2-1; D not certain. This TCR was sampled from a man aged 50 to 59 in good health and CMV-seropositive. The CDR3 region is CSVAQVSNNEQFF. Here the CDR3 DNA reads TGCAGCGTTGCCCAGGTCAGCAACAATGAGCAGTTCTTC.